The rows below give T cell receptor beta chains drawn from one sample of a study of Graves' ophthalmopathy and Graves' hyperthyroidism. TCRdb itself ran the multiplex PCR reads through MiXCR, one entry per CDR3 protein. The sample shows roughly 700,000 distinct CDR3 sequences, approximately 40% of them seen only once. The sequencing input was peripheral blood. All receptors derive from an adult man with Graves' ophthalmopathy. Both conserved end residues are part of each CDR3. Each record gives: clone size, CDR3 length, V gene, CDR3 protein. Size is stated for part of the rows, as once, few or many counts, or as a class when the clone is expanded.

abundance: few
len: 13
v_gene: TRBV25-1
CDR3aa: CASRLAGAGELFF

abundance: many
len: 15
v_gene: TRBV7-9
CDR3aa: CASSLTGTGNGGYTF

abundance: many
len: 17
v_gene: TRBV5-1
CDR3aa: CASSLSPSAGANTEAFF

abundance: .
len: 14
v_gene: TRBV7-2
CDR3aa: CASSGVTGNQPQHF

abundance: once
len: 13
v_gene: TRBV11-2
CDR3aa: CASSRGLVQPQHF

abundance: few
len: 12
v_gene: TRBV19
CDR3aa: CASRFQGGEQYF

abundance: .
len: 14
v_gene: TRBV6-5
CDR3aa: CASSYTQGRGGYTF

abundance: few
len: 14
v_gene: TRBV20-1
CDR3aa: CSARDATVNQPQHF

abundance: .
len: 18
v_gene: TRBV2
CDR3aa: CASSEETSGGFSQETQYF

abundance: .
len: 15
v_gene: TRBV19
CDR3aa: CASSPSERSNQPQHF

abundance: .
len: 15
v_gene: TRBV7-8
CDR3aa: CASSLWVPEGNTIYF

abundance: .
len: 13
v_gene: TRBV6-1
CDR3aa: CASSDYSEYEQYF

abundance: .
len: 14
v_gene: TRBV10-3
CDR3aa: CAISATGLGETQYF

abundance: .
len: 15
v_gene: TRBV19
CDR3aa: CASSIAAADQETQYF

abundance: .
len: 13
v_gene: TRBV2
CDR3aa: CTSRSGRTYEQYF

abundance: .
len: 17
v_gene: TRBV5-1
CDR3aa: CASSSRDRDSGANVLTF

abundance: few
len: 14
v_gene: TRBV11-2
CDR3aa: CASSLRVDGETQYF

abundance: .
len: 14
v_gene: TRBV4-3
CDR3aa: CASSQEADMGGYTF

abundance: .
len: 13
v_gene: TRBV11-1
CDR3aa: CASSSLTSDTQYF